This T cell receptor (beta chain) is drawn from a study of T cells in Graves' hyperthyroidism and ophthalmopathy. Amplification yielded TCR beta CDR3 regions, with RNA transcripts as the source. HTBI primers drove first-round RT-PCR of the TCR CDR3. TCRdb redid the calling of the multiplex PCR reads with MiXCR, one entry per CDR3 protein. The data hold about 560,000 distinct CDR3 sequences, with 15% to 20% observed a single time. Calling Graves' hyperthyroidism stable meant ophthalmopathy did not progress within 18 months. Each diagnosis was grounded in clinical symptoms, serum thyroxine and TRAb, thyroid ultrasound, and orbital computed tomography. The CDR3 sequence is 16 residues long. Trimming at V came to 3 bases and at J to 5 bases, leaving 10 bases not matched to a gene.

This sequence joins TRBV12-3 or TRBV12-4 and TRBJ1-5; 7 positions agree with TRBD1. The sequence came from a woman in her late teens or twenties with Graves' hyperthyroidism. The material sequenced was blood. The CDR3 coding sequence is TGTGCCAGCAGTTTGTACGGCAGGGGGGTCGATCAGCCCCAGCATTTT. This encodes CASSLYGRGVDQPQHF.